This paragraph reports one T cell receptor (beta chain). The data were taken from a study of cytomegalovirus exposure and HLA in healthy donors. It was with 60 Vbeta and 13 Jbeta primers that the PCR ran. TCRdb keeps only in-frame clones here, not all; method: immunoSEQ multiplex PCR. The sample holds some 150,000 clones; around 64% are singletons and the top ten take 2.8%. The specimen was PBMCs. This TCR was recovered from a woman in her thirties in good health and CMV-seronegative.

For the CDR3, the DNA is TGTGCCAGCAGTGAGAGGGGGATTAATCAGCCCCAGCATTTT. Protein product: CASSERGINQPQHF. The rearrangement uses TRBV2 and TRBJ1-5; D may be TRBD1 (6 bases). The V end was cut by 3 bases, the J end by 4 bases, with 10 bases between. CDR1 SNHLY and CDR2 FYNNEI come from the germline V gene. The CDR3 runs to 14 residues. Complete variable domain (other parts from reference TRBV2 and TRBJ1-5): EPEVTQTPSHQVTQMGQEVILRCVPISNHLYFYWYRQILGQKVEFLVSFYNNEISEKSEIFDDQFSVERPDGSNFTLKIRSTKLEDSAMYFCASSERGINQPQHFGDGTRLSIL.